The clone carrying this T cell receptor (beta chain) was picked up many times. This specimen belongs to a study of T cell repertoires in cytomegalovirus infection. Germline V gene data show CDR1 as MNHNS and CDR2 as SASEGT. The V and J ends lost 7 bases and 5 bases respectively, with 17 bases between them. The CDR3 loop spans 14 amino acids. TCRdb re-derived calls from the reads in MiXCR, one entry per CDR3 protein. The top ten hold under 2% of the sample, which has 250,000 or so distinct CDR3 sequences, approximately 13% seen once. This chain connects TRBV6-1 to TRBJ2-5, with D maybe TRBD2 (5 bases). This clonotype was sampled from a human donor in good health (CMV status not recorded). Some clones in this sample may be carry-over from other donors' samples. Sample: PBMCs. Here the CDR3 reads CASIGERGGETQYF. In nucleotides, the CDR3 is TGTGCCAGCATTGGGGAGCGAGGTGGGGAGACCCAGTACTTC.